The 24 T cell receptor beta chains reported below all come from one sample, sequenced in a study of CD4 T cells in relation to SARS-CoV-2 and coronaviruses. These receptors lack a known antigen. Unexposed donor CD4+ T cells date from about 2011-2018, before the COVID-19 pandemic. The cells were cultured for 10 days before CD4+ T cells were isolated. Clones were read by immunoSEQ multiplex PCR, and TCRdb kept only the in-frame ones, dropping some. The repertoire has roughly 30,000 clones, 60% to 85% of them found once; the top ten carry about 15%. The sample consisted of CD4+ T cells from PBMCs, cultured in vitro. These receptors came from a human donor in good health.

The V call is TRBV29-1, the J call TRBJ2-7; no clear D. This CDR3 is built from 14 residues. Germline V gives CDR1 SQVTM, CDR2 ANQGSEA. The ends were cut back, 1 base at V and 2 bases at J, with 12 bases in the middle. The CDR3 sequence: CSVEVGWPTYEQYF. The CDR3 DNA reads TGCAGCGTTGAAGTGGGGTGGCCCACCTACGAGCAGTACTTC.

V and J are TRBV28 and TRBJ2-5, with D possibly being TRBD1 or TRBD2 (6 bases each). Germline V gene data show CDR1 as MDHEN and CDR2 as SYDVKM. CDR3 size: 13 residues. V lost 3 bases and J 9 bases, leaving 14 bases between the germline ends. The chain's CDR3 is CASSFVGGEAQYF. In DNA form, the CDR3 reads TGTGCCAGCAGTTTCGTCGGGGGCGAGGCCCAGTACTTC.

The chain combines TRBV7-9 with TRBJ1-4, with 7 nucleotides matching TRBD1. V dropped 4 bases and J dropped 6; count of bases not matched to a gene: 2. The germline V gene encodes CDR1 SEHNR and CDR2 FQNEAQ (reference sequence). This CDR3 comprises 13 residues. The CDR3 DNA follows: TGTGCCAGCAGCTCCAGGGGGGATGAAAAACTGTTTTTT. It encodes CASSSRGDEKLFF.

The V and J genes are TRBV29-1 and TRBJ2-1; 7 bases fit TRBD2. Germline loops: CDR1 SQVTM, CDR2 ANQGSEA. The CDR3 has 14 amino acids. Trimming cost V 6 bases and J 2 bases; bases outside gene matches: 7. The CDR3 DNA is TGCAGCGTAGATACTAGCGTCGCCTACAATGAGCAGTTCTTC. Amino acid sequence: CSVDTSVAYNEQFF.

The rearrangement links TRBV6-2 or TRBV6-3 to TRBJ2-3, with 8 positions matching TRBD1. The germline gives CDR1 MNHEY, CDR2 SVGEGT. The CDR3 is made up of 15 amino acids. The junction had 9 bases not matched to a gene; V was cut back by 5 bases and J by 5 bases. The CDR3 DNA reads as TGTGCCAGCAGTGGACCGGACAGGGTCATAGATACGCAGTATTTT. Protein: CASSGPDRVIDTQYF.

CDR3 residues: CASSEALLAGYKYF. CDR3 nucleotide sequence: TGTGCCAGCAGTGAAGCGCTTCTAGCGGGTTATAAGTATTTT. The chain carries TRBV2 and TRBJ2-3; TRBD2 agrees at 8 bases. This CDR3 region has 14 residues. Germline-derived CDR1 and CDR2 are SNHLY and FYNNEI. V trimming: 0 bases; J trimming: 13 bases; junction bases outside the gene matches: 9.

The rearrangement links TRBV7-9 to TRBJ1-6; a weak D match, TRBD1 (5 bases). Germline V CDR1 and CDR2: SEHNR, FQNEAQ (reference sequence). The V gene lost 5 bases and the J gene lost 7 bases, with 12 bases spanning the gap. This CDR3 is 14 amino acids long. CDR3 DNA sequence: TGTGCCAGCAGCCGGGGGGGACGGAATTCACCCCTCCACTTT. Translation gives CASSRGGRNSPLHF.

The rearrangement uses TRBV7-9 and TRBJ1-3; D is undetermined. The length of the CDR3 is 14 residues. Trimming removed 3 bases at V and 0 bases at J, with 6 bases between. Per the germline V gene, CDR1 is SEHNR and CDR2 is FQNEAQ (reference sequence). DNA of the CDR3: TGTGCCAGCAGCTTTGGACTCTCTGGAAACACCATATATTTT. Translated: CASSFGLSGNTIYF.

This clone has just one count. V is TRBV2 and J is TRBJ2-3; maybe TRBD2 (5 bases). The CDR3 spans 15 residues. Trimming removed 7 bases at V and 8 bases at J, with 22 bases between. Germline V gene lookup returns CDR1 SNHLY and CDR2 FYNNEI. Written as DNA, the CDR3 is TGTGCCAGCATATCCGGGCGGGCTCCCCTCTTTACGCAGTATTTT. Encoded protein: CASISGRAPLFTQYF.

The gene calls are TRBV11-3 and TRBJ2-5; 12 bases match TRBD2. This CDR3 has 15 residues. After removal of 1 base from V and 5 bases from J, the junction contained 2 bases not matched to a gene. Germline values: CDR1 SGHNT, CDR2 YENEEA. The CDR3 loop is CASSLGTSGMETQYF. The CDR3 nucleotides read TGTGCCAGCAGCTTAGGGACTAGCGGGATGGAGACCCAGTACTTC.

This clone came up a few times. Here the CDR3 reads CASSKAEPEAFF. As DNA, the CDR3 is TGTGCCAGCAGCAAAGCTGAGCCTGAAGCTTTCTTT. The V gene is TRBV21-1, the J gene TRBJ1-1. TRBV21-1 represents a pseudogene. This CDR3 contains 12 residues.

The chain uses TRBV10-1 and TRBJ1-1; D is perhaps TRBD1 (5 bases). CDR3 length: 16 residues. The germline V gene has CDR1 WNHNN and CDR2 SYGVQD (reference sequence). Trimming shortened V by 6 bases and J by 0 bases, and 17 bases separated the two germline ends. CDR3 in amino acids: CASSSGLRDLNTEAFF. DNA of the CDR3: TGCGCCAGCAGCTCGGGACTCCGTGACTTGAACACTGAAGCTTTCTTT.

The table lists this clone with a count of one. This chain joins TRBV7-9 and TRBJ1-5; 7 nucleotides line up with TRBD1. CDR1 is SEHNR and CDR2 is FQNEAQ in the germline V gene (reference sequence). Losses at the gene ends were 6 bases for V and 3 bases for J; bases not matched to a gene: 8. This CDR3 has 15 amino acids. The CDR3 DNA follows: TGTGCCAGCAGTCAAGACGGACAGGACAATCAGCCCCAGCATTTT. Its translation: CASSQDGQDNQPQHF.

V and J are TRBV7-2 and TRBJ1-5, with D possibly TRBD1 on 6 matching bases. CDR1 is SGHTA and CDR2 is FQGNSA in the germline V gene. Trimming left V 1 base short and J 4 bases short, with 11 bases between. This CDR3 has 15 amino acids. Here the CDR3 DNA reads TGTGCCAGCAGCTTAGGGCAGGGGATGAATCAGCCCCAGCATTTT. Its protein is CASSLGQGMNQPQHF.

The chain carries TRBV14 and TRBJ1-1; D is perhaps TRBD1 (5 bases). Germline CDR1 SGHDN, CDR2 FVKESK. The CDR3 has 15 amino acids. V was clipped by 6 bases and J by 1 base, with 15 bases between them. CDR3 protein: CASRGPGLRNTEAFF. The CDR3 coding sequence is TGTGCCAGCAGGGGGCCCGGATTAAGGAACACTGAAGCTTTCTTT.

This clone was counted only a few times. The chain couples TRBV6-1 to TRBJ1-4; D not resolved. Germline values: CDR1 MNHNS, CDR2 SASEGT. V was cut by 2 bases and J by 8 bases, with 15 bases left in between. CDR3 length: 15 amino acids. CDR3 in amino acids: CASSEQSAAAEKLFF. The CDR3 DNA follows: TGTGCCAGCAGTGAACAGTCAGCAGCGGCAGAAAAACTGTTTTTT.

In its sample, this clone was seen once. This chain links TRBV5-4 with TRBJ2-5; 9 nucleotides line up with TRBD1. Germline V CDR1 and CDR2: SGHNT, YYREEE (reference sequence). Germline trimming cut 0 bases from V and 4 bases from J; bases unmatched to any gene: 4. This CDR3 is 15 amino acids long. The CDR3 loop reads CASSLAGTGPETQYF. The CDR3 DNA is TGTGCCAGCAGCTTGGCCGGGACAGGGCCAGAGACCCAGTACTTC.

CDR3 coding DNA: TGTGCCAGCAGTGAAATAGCGGGGGGGCTTGTTGAGCAGTACTTC. This gives the protein CASSEIAGGLVEQYF. The rearrangement joins TRBV6-1 to TRBJ2-7; 11 nucleotides line up with TRBD2. Germline V CDR1 and CDR2: MNHNS, SASEGT. The CDR3 length is 15 residues. The junction had 7 bases not matched to a gene; V was cut back by 2 bases and J by 7 bases.

This clone was found once. J is TRBJ1-3 and V is TRBV7-2, with unresolved D. In germline, CDR1 is SGHTA, CDR2 FQGNSA. Trimming removed 3 bases from V and 0 bases from J, with 6 bases in between. There are 14 residues in the CDR3. The CDR3 reads CASSFMSSGNTIYF. The CDR3 coding sequence is TGTGCCAGCAGCTTCATGAGCTCTGGAAACACCATATATTTT.

The chain uses TRBV28 and TRBJ2-7; TRBD2 aligns across 8 bases. This CDR3 spans 15 amino acids. The trim removed 5 bases at V and 2 bases at J, leaving 8 bases unmatched. Per germline, CDR1 MDHEN and CDR2 SYDVKM. The CDR3, as DNA: TGTGCCAGCAGTGGCGCGGGGGGACTAGCCTACGAGCAGTACTTC. Translated, it gives CASSGAGGLAYEQYF. Complete variable domain (other parts from reference TRBV28 and TRBJ2-7): DVKVTQSSRYLVKRTGEKVFLECVQDMDHENMFWYRQDPGLGLRLIYFSYDVKMKEKGDIPEGYSVSREKKERFSLILESASTNQTSMYLCASSGAGGLAYEQYFGPGTRLTVT.

J is TRBJ1-2 and V is TRBV7-9; weak D call: TRBD1 (5 bases). The CDR3 has 13 amino acids. V shed 5 bases and J shed 5 bases, with 12 bases lying between them. Germline lookup yields CDR1 SEHNR and CDR2 FQNEAQ (reference sequence). This CDR3 is CASSIAGRYGYTF. CDR3 bases: TGTGCCAGCAGCATCGCAGGGCGTTATGGCTACACCTTC.

The gene calls are TRBV29-1 and TRBJ1-2; D may be TRBD1 (5 bases). V was trimmed by 6 bases and J by 0 bases, leaving 11 bases between them. The germline CDR1 and CDR2 sequences are SQVTM and ANQGSEA. This CDR3 is 13 amino acids long. The CDR3 nucleotides are TGCAGCGTGGAAAGGGACGCTAACTATGGCTACACCTTC. The encoded protein is CSVERDANYGYTF.

This chain joins TRBV12-3 or TRBV12-4 and TRBJ2-1; no definite D call. Trimming shortened V by 5 bases and J by 8 bases, and 10 bases separated the two germline ends. The CDR3 runs to 12 residues. CDR3 DNA: TGTGCCAGCAGTCAGAGGTGGGATGAGCAGTTCTTC. Protein product: CASSQRWDEQFF.

The chain carries TRBV9 and TRBJ2-5; TRBD1 matches 10 bases. Unmatched junction bases numbered 7, after V lost 0 bases and J lost 2 bases. CDR3 length equals 17 residues. In germline, CDR1 is SGDLS, CDR2 YYNGEE. CDR3 amino acids: CASSVGTGTGDQETQYF. CDR3 nucleotide sequence: TGTGCCAGCAGCGTAGGGACCGGGACAGGGGATCAAGAGACCCAGTACTTC.